Described below is a single T cell receptor (beta chain) sequence and its context. This sample is drawn from a study of blood T cell repertoires in COVID-19. The V segment lost 3 bases and the J segment 2 bases; nucleotides outside the gene matches: 3. The CDR3 length is 17 residues. The germline CDR1 and CDR2 sequences are KGHSH and LQKENI. Sequenced by immunoSEQ multiplex PCR; TCRdb stores in-frame clones only, minus some. This table holds 220,000 or so clones, around 86% found once. The chain links TRBV18 to TRBJ2-5; TRBD2 matches at 16 bases. Sample: peripheral blood. The sequence was collected from a man between 60 and 75 years old who had recovered from COVID-19. The CDR3 region has the DNA TGTGCCAGCTCACCCCCGGGACTAGCGGGGGGGCAAGAGACCCAGTACTTC. It yields the protein CASSPPGLAGGQETQYF.